This is a list of T cell receptor beta chains from one sample in a study of cytomegalovirus exposure and HLA in healthy donors. This table comes from immunoSEQ multiplex PCR, and its TCRdb copy is limited to in-frame clones, with some not included. Of some 200,000 clones listed, 80% are singletons. The sample consisted of PBMCs. All receptors come from a boy between 10 and 17 years old in good health and CMV-seronegative. The CDR3 runs from the conserved cysteine through the conserved F or W. Each record gives: clone size, V gene, J gene, D gene, CDR3 protein, CDR3 DNA. D genes are given only for firm matches. The size of a clone is reported for some rows only, either as once, few or many, or as a class for expanded clones.

once,TRBV6-1,TRBJ1-2,NA,CASSEGVPAGGYTF,TGTGCCAGCAGTGAAGGGGTCCCGGCGGGGGGCTACACCTTC
NA,TRBV9,TRBJ2-3,NA,CASSVRGTDTQYF,TGTGCCAGCAGCGTACGGGGCACAGATACGCAGTATTTT
once,TRBV19,TRBJ2-3,TRBD1,CASRPRGQGWGTNTDTQYF,TGTGCCAGTCGCCCGCGAGGACAGGGGTGGGGTACTAACACAGATACGCAGTATTTT
NA,TRBV7-9,TRBJ1-1,TRBD1,CASSLTGETDAFF,TGTGCCAGCAGCTTAACAGGGGAAACGGACGCTTTCTTT
few,TRBV19,TRBJ1-2,NA,CASSIMGGYTF,TGTGCCAGTAGTATTATGGGCGGCTACACCTTC
few,TRBV9,TRBJ2-5,NA,CASSVAAASAEETQYF,TGTGCCAGCAGCGTAGCGGCCGCTAGCGCAGAAGAGACCCAGTACTTC
NA,TRBV30,TRBJ2-4,NA,CAWSVPSKNIQYF,TGTGCCTGGAGTGTCCCCAGTAAAAACATTCAGTACTTC
NA,TRBV2,TRBJ1-6,NA,CASTSSASQGSPYNSPLHF,TGTGCCAGCACCTCGTCGGCCTCACAGGGATCCCCCTATAATTCACCCCTCCACTTT
NA,TRBV7-9,TRBJ2-2,TRBD1,CASSRSMDRRELFF,TGTGCCAGCAGCCGTTCCATGGACAGGCGGGAGCTGTTTTTT
NA,TRBV10-3,TRBJ2-1,NA,CAISEVMAGHTYNEQFF,TGTGCCATCAGTGAAGTTATGGCGGGGCACACTTACAATGAGCAGTTCTTC
NA,TRBV11-2,TRBJ2-7,TRBD1,CASSRNSGTGGGEQYF,TGTGCCAGCAGCCGCAATTCCGGGACAGGGGGCGGCGAGCAGTACTTC
NA,TRBV5-6,TRBJ2-7,NA,CASSLSAGAPYEQYF,TGTGCCAGCAGCTTGTCCGCAGGGGCACCCTACGAGCAGTACTTC
NA,TRBV4-3,TRBJ2-7,TRBD2,CASSRAGGEQYF,TGCGCCAGCAGCCGAGCGGGAGGCGAGCAGTACTTC
NA,TRBV14,TRBJ1-1,NA,CASSQARTAEAFF,TGTGCCAGCAGCCAAGCGAGGACAGCAGAAGCTTTCTTT
NA,TRBV30,TRBJ2-5,NA,CAWGPLDSGQETQYF,TGTGCCTGGGGGCCGCTGGACAGCGGCCAAGAGACCCAGTACTTC
NA,TRBV7-2,TRBJ2-3,TRBD1,CASSFRQGSTDTQYF,TGTGCCAGCAGCTTCCGACAGGGTAGTACAGATACGCAGTATTTT
NA,TRBV4-1,TRBJ1-2,TRBD1,CASRSVISARGLEGYTF,TGCGCCAGCAGAAGTGTAATCAGTGCCAGGGGGCTTGAAGGCTACACCTTC
NA,TRBV12-5,TRBJ1-1,TRBD1,CASGQGGETEAFF,TGTGCTAGTGGTCAGGGGGGAGAAACTGAAGCTTTCTTT
NA,TRBV18,TRBJ1-1,NA,CASSTGGRSTEAFF,TGTGCCAGTTCTACCGGGGGGAGAAGCACTGAAGCTTTCTTT
NA,TRBV15,TRBJ1-2,NA,CATSREPRGGPYGYTF,TGTGCCACCAGCAGAGAACCACGCGGGGGGCCATATGGCTACACCTTC
NA,TRBV2,TRBJ1-1,TRBD1,CASSAARGVTEAFF,TGTGCCAGCAGCGCTGCCAGGGGGGTCACTGAAGCTTTCTTT
NA,TRBV12-5,TRBJ2-6,TRBD1,CASGLTSTLWDSSGANVLTF,TGTGCTAGTGGTTTGACCAGTACCCTATGGGACAGCTCTGGGGCCAACGTCCTGACTTTC
NA,TRBV19,TRBJ1-1,NA,CASNFQGMNTEAFF,TGTGCCAGTAACTTTCAGGGGATGAACACTGAAGCTTTCTTT
once,TRBV19,TRBJ1-1,NA,CASTPGGAYTEAFF,TGTGCCAGTACCCCCGGGGGAGCCTACACTGAAGCTTTCTTT
NA,TRBV10-2,TRBJ2-7,TRBD1,CASSERGDRGPYEQYF,TGCGCCAGCAGTGAGCGGGGGGACAGGGGCCCCTACGAGCAGTACTTC
few,TRBV5-1,TRBJ1-2,TRBD1,CASSVTRDRVSGYTF,TGCGCCAGCAGCGTGACCCGGGACAGGGTCAGTGGCTACACCTTC
once,TRBV6-5,TRBJ1-1,NA,CASSYSHFSLDTEAFF,TGTGCCAGCAGTTACTCGCACTTCTCCCTGGACACTGAAGCTTTCTTT
NA,TRBV30,TRBJ1-5,NA,CAWKGGGGQPQHF,TGTGCCTGGAAGGGAGGGGGTGGCCAGCCCCAGCATTTT
NA,TRBV18,TRBJ2-2,TRBD1,CASSPRQGATTGELFF,TGTGCCAGCTCACCACGGCAGGGGGCGACCACCGGGGAGCTGTTTTTT
once,TRBV19,TRBJ2-1,NA,CASSASLPSRGPDNEQFF,TGTGCCAGTAGTGCGTCCCTGCCATCCAGGGGTCCGGACAATGAGCAGTTCTTC
NA,TRBV29-1,TRBJ1-3,NA,CSGAGMSGNTIYF,TGCAGCGGTGCAGGGATGTCTGGAAACACCATATATTTT
NA,TRBV5-4,TRBJ2-5,NA,CASSSTIGTPETQYF,TGTGCCAGCAGCTCAACAATCGGGACTCCAGAGACCCAGTACTTC
NA,TRBV7-2,TRBJ2-1,TRBD2,CASSQTIAGGNEQFF,TGTGCCAGCAGCCAGACTATAGCGGGGGGGAATGAGCAGTTCTTC
NA,TRBV10-1,TRBJ2-1,NA,CASSESGRTDYNEQFF,TGCGCCAGCAGTGAGTCTGGCAGGACAGACTACAATGAGCAGTTCTTC
NA,TRBV6-6,TRBJ2-4,NA,CASSWPRGDKNIQYF,TGTGCCAGCAGTTGGCCCAGGGGTGACAAAAACATTCAGTACTTC
NA,TRBV11-2,TRBJ2-7,NA,CASRAHYEQYF,TGTGCCAGCAGGGCCCATTACGAGCAGTACTTC
NA,TRBV9,TRBJ1-3,NA,CASSVAVSGNTIYF,TGTGCCAGCAGCGTAGCGGTCTCTGGAAACACCATATATTTT
NA,TRBV12-5,TRBJ1-5,TRBD1,CASGLVRLRDRGEEGNQPQHF,TGTGCTAGTGGTTTGGTCCGCCTTCGGGACAGGGGGGAGGAGGGCAATCAGCCCCAGCATTTT
NA,TRBV7-9,TRBJ2-7,NA,CASSLGRGEQYF,TGTGCCAGCAGCTTGGGCAGGGGAGAGCAGTACTTC
NA,TRBV19,TRBJ1-2,NA,CASSITTGGYTF,TGTGCCAGTAGTATCACCACCGGTGGCTACACCTTC
NA,TRBV7-2,TRBJ1-3,NA,CASSPTGWGTIYF,TGTGCCAGCAGCCCCACGGGGTGGGGCACCATATATTTT
once,TRBV7-2,TRBJ2-1,TRBD2,CASSFIAGGSQYEQFF,TGTGCCAGCAGCTTTATCGCGGGAGGAAGCCAATATGAGCAGTTCTTC
NA,TRBV30,TRBJ2-7,NA,CACESYYEQYF,TGTGCCTGTGAGTCATACTACGAGCAGTACTTC
NA,TRBV30,TRBJ1-1,TRBD1,CAWRKQGVGNTEAFF,TGTGCCTGGAGAAAACAGGGGGTCGGGAACACTGAAGCTTTCTTT
NA,TRBV28,TRBJ1-1,NA,CASSLSIRDPTLIEAFF,TGTGCCAGCAGCCTCTCGATCAGGGATCCAACCTTAATTGAAGCTTTCTTT
NA,TRBV5-1,TRBJ1-6,TRBD1,CASSFGMTGVNSPLHF,TGCGCCAGCAGCTTCGGGATGACAGGGGTTAATTCACCCCTCCACTTT
NA,TRBV7-7,TRBJ2-3,TRBD1,CASSLGTGAITDTQYF,TGTGCTAGCAGCTTAGGGACAGGGGCAATCACAGATACGCAGTATTTT
NA,TRBV6-1,TRBJ1-2,NA,CATLRDSWGYTF,TGTGCCACCCTCCGGGACTCCTGGGGCTACACCTTC
NA,TRBV28,TRBJ2-7,TRBD1,CASSSGQGRYEQYF,TGTGCCAGCAGTTCAGGACAGGGACGGTACGAGCAGTACTTC
NA,TRBV10-3,TRBJ2-7,TRBD2,CAISESVVAGGHEQYF,TGTGCCATCAGTGAGTCGGTTGTAGCGGGGGGTCACGAGCAGTACTTC
few,TRBV5-1,TRBJ1-1,TRBD1,CASSLVGSPGGSDTEAFF,TGCGCCAGCAGCTTGGTGGGAAGTCCAGGGGGCTCGGATACTGAAGCTTTCTTT
NA,TRBV5-4,TRBJ1-1,NA,CASSLGEGGPKSSTEAFF,TGTGCCAGCAGCTTGGGGGAGGGGGGCCCCAAGTCTTCCACTGAAGCTTTCTTT
NA,TRBV29-1,TRBJ1-2,NA,CSVVENYGYTF,TGCAGCGTGGTCGAGAACTATGGCTACACCTTC
NA,TRBV27,TRBJ2-7,TRBD2,CASSLSGTTPYEQYF,TGTGCCAGCAGTTTATCGGGGACTACCCCCTACGAGCAGTACTTC
NA,TRBV5-4,TRBJ1-4,NA,CASSPPGDEKLFF,TGTGCCAGCAGCCCCCCAGGGGATGAAAAACTGTTTTTT